The rows below give T cell receptor beta chains drawn from one sample of a study of control samples from healthy donors and cancer patients. TCRdb's table, derived via immunoSEQ multiplex PCR, lists solely in-frame clones and lacks some. This repertoire shows 70,000 to 75,000 clones, about 88% found once; its top ten account for under 4.5%. The specimen sequenced was blood. These receptors were taken from a woman between 50 and 59 years old in good health. The CDR3 runs from the conserved cysteine through the conserved F or W. Fields, in order: D gene, clone size, V gene, J gene, CDR3 DNA, CDR3 protein. The D gene is left open where the match is weak. A row's size may be missing; if present it is once, few, many or a size class.

NA	NA	TRBV5-5	TRBJ2-7	TGTGCCAGCAGCGAACGGACACACTCCTACGAGCAGTACTTC	CASSERTHSYEQYF
NA	NA	TRBV30	TRBJ1-5	TGTGCCTGGAGTGTAAGAGGGTACGATCAGCCCCAGCATTTT	CAWSVRGYDQPQHF
NA	NA	TRBV28	TRBJ1-1	TGTGCCAGCAGTTTATCCGGGAACACTGAAGCTTTCTTT	CASSLSGNTEAFF
TRBD2	NA	TRBV5-1	TRBJ2-4	TGCGCCAGCAGCACTAGCGGGGTAGCCAAAAACATTCAGTACTTC	CASSTSGVAKNIQYF
NA	NA	TRBV7-2	TRBJ2-5	TGTGCCAGCAGCTTAGGGGTGGGACGAGAGACCCAGTACTTC	CASSLGVGRETQYF
TRBD1	NA	TRBV28	TRBJ1-3	TGTGCCAGCAGAGGACAGGGGGCCTCTGGAAACACCATATATTTT	CASRGQGASGNTIYF
TRBD2	NA	TRBV14	TRBJ2-1	TGTGCCAGCAGCCCTCTAGCGGGAGCGGGGGTTGAGCAGTTCTTC	CASSPLAGAGVEQFF
NA	NA	TRBV7-8	TRBJ2-1	TGTGCCAGCAGACCCCGTTTAGGAAACTACAATGAGCAGTTCTTC	CASRPRLGNYNEQFF
NA	NA	TRBV11-3	TRBJ2-1	TGTGCCAGCAGCTTAGAGATTGCGTCCAATGAGCAGTTCTTC	CASSLEIASNEQFF
TRBD1	few	TRBV19	TRBJ2-2	TGTGCCAGTAGTGGGGGACAGGGGGTGAACACCGGGGAGCTGTTTTTT	CASSGGQGVNTGELFF
TRBD1	NA	TRBV6-2/TRBV6-3	TRBJ2-3	TGTGCCAGCAGTTTACAGGGGGCTGGAGATACGCAGTATTTT	CASSLQGAGDTQYF
NA	once	TRBV5-4	TRBJ2-3	TGTGCCAGCGGATCGGGGACCCACCCCACAGATACGCAGTATTTT	CASGSGTHPTDTQYF
NA	NA	TRBV21-1	TRBJ2-7	TGTGCCAGCAGCTCCCATGGCGCAGCCGAGCAGTACTTC	CASSSHGAAEQYF
NA	NA	TRBV9	TRBJ2-3	TGTGCCAGCAGCGAATGGTACACAGATACGCAGTATTTT	CASSEWYTDTQYF
NA	few	TRBV19	TRBJ1-2	TGTGCCAGTAGTGTCCTAGGACCGACTAGCTATGGCTACACCTTC	CASSVLGPTSYGYTF
NA	NA	TRBV5-1	TRBJ1-2	TGCGCCAGCAGCTTGGCTTCAGGGGCGAGCTATGGCTACACCTTC	CASSLASGASYGYTF
NA	NA	TRBV7-9	TRBJ1-4	TGTGCCAGCAGAAAGGACGGTGCAACTAATGAAAAACTGTTTTTT	CASRKDGATNEKLFF
TRBD2	NA	TRBV6-6	TRBJ2-7	TGTGCCAGCAGTAAACTAGCGGGAGCGAACGAGCAGTACTTC	CASSKLAGANEQYF
NA	few	TRBV7-6	TRBJ2-5	TGTGCCAGCAGCTTACAGGGTGGGACCCAGTACTTC	CASSLQGGTQYF
TRBD2	NA	TRBV5-1	TRBJ2-3	TGCGCCAGCAGCCGAGGAACTAGCGGTAACACAGATACGCAGTATTTT	CASSRGTSGNTDTQYF
NA	once	TRBV27	TRBJ1-1	TGTGCCAGCAGCTTTGGCAGTAATGAAGCTTTCTTT	CASSFGSNEAFF
NA	NA	TRBV9	TRBJ2-5	TGTGCCAGCAGCGTAGACGGGGGGCGGGAGACCCAGTACTTC	CASSVDGGRETQYF
NA	NA	TRBV5-8	TRBJ1-1	TGTGCCAGCAGCCCCCTAACCTATGGGCCTGAAGCTTTCTTT	CASSPLTYGPEAFF
TRBD1	once	TRBV6-5	TRBJ1-3	TGTGCCAGCAGTTACTCAGACAGGGGGACTGGAAACACCATATATTTT	CASSYSDRGTGNTIYF
TRBD1	NA	TRBV28	TRBJ1-2	TGTGCCAGCGGCAAAAGGACAGGGCACTATGGCTACACCTTC	CASGKRTGHYGYTF
NA	few	TRBV6-5	TRBJ1-2	TGTGCCAGCAGTTCCTTTCGGGCGGGCTATGGCTACACCTTC	CASSSFRAGYGYTF
NA	NA	TRBV19	TRBJ2-3	TGTGCCAGTAGACGAGAGTTGGGGGCTCAAGATACGCAGTATTTT	CASRRELGAQDTQYF
TRBD1	NA	TRBV5-1	TRBJ2-7	TGCGCCAGCAGCTTGGGTGGACAGGGTGACCACGAGCAGTACTTC	CASSLGGQGDHEQYF
NA	NA	TRBV28	TRBJ1-5	TGTGCCAGCAGTTTAGATAGCAATCAGCCCCAGCATTTT	CASSLDSNQPQHF
TRBD1	NA	TRBV7-9	TRBJ2-5	TGTGCCAGCAGCCGGGGACAGGGTGAAGAGACCCAGTACTTC	CASSRGQGEETQYF
TRBD2	NA	TRBV27	TRBJ2-7	TGTGCCAGCAGTTCGCGACTAGCGGGAGTACACGAGCAGTACTTC	CASSSRLAGVHEQYF
NA	NA	TRBV3-1/TRBV3-2	TRBJ2-2	TGTGCCAGCAGCCAATCTGGCGGGAACACCGGGGAGCTGTTTTTT	CASSQSGGNTGELFF
NA	NA	TRBV5-5	TRBJ1-5	TGTGCCAGCAGTTTATCGCTTCCGACAGGCGGCAATCAGCCCCAGCATTTT	CASSLSLPTGGNQPQHF
NA	NA	TRBV5-1	TRBJ2-6	TGCGCCAGCAGATCCGCGGGCGCAGGGAGCTCTGGGGCCAACGTCCTGACTTTC	CASRSAGAGSSGANVLTF
NA	NA	TRBV3-1/TRBV3-2	TRBJ2-7	TGTGCCAGCAGCCAGACGACGGGACTTTCGAGCGAGCAGTACTTC	CASSQTTGLSSEQYF
TRBD1	NA	TRBV27	TRBJ2-1	TGTGCCAGCAGCACAGGGGGCCCCTACAATGAGCAGTTCTTC	CASSTGGPYNEQFF
NA	NA	TRBV28	TRBJ1-1	TGTGCCAGCAGCCTAACAGGGAACACTGAAGCTTTCTTT	CASSLTGNTEAFF
NA	NA	TRBV4-2	TRBJ2-3	TGTGCCAGCAGCCTAACCGTGCCCGGATCGGGACAAGATACGCAGTATTTT	CASSLTVPGSGQDTQYF
TRBD2	NA	TRBV7-3	TRBJ2-7	TGTGCCAGCAGCTTAAGGACTAGGTTAGGTGAGCAGTACTTC	CASSLRTRLGEQYF
TRBD2	once	TRBV20-1	TRBJ2-5	TGCGGACTAGAATTCGGGACCCAGTACTTC	CGLEFGTQYF
TRBD1	NA	TRBV28	TRBJ1-2	TGTGCCAGCAGTTTCGCCAGGGGGCTACGTGGCTACACCTTC	CASSFARGLRGYTF
NA	NA	TRBV9	TRBJ1-1	TGTGCCAGCAGCGTAGGAGGGGAGGGGGCTGAAGCTTTCTTT	CASSVGGEGAEAFF
NA	NA	TRBV2	TRBJ1-1	TGTGCCAGCAGTGAAGAGCTACAGACTGAAGCTTTCTTT	CASSEELQTEAFF
NA	NA	TRBV11-1	TRBJ2-7	TGTGCCAGCAGCTTAGCGGCGGGGTCTGGCGAGCAGTACTTC	CASSLAAGSGEQYF
TRBD1	few	TRBV4-1	TRBJ2-1	TGCGCCAGCAGCCAAGCCAACTTCGGGACAGGGGGGAATGAGCAGTTCTTC	CASSQANFGTGGNEQFF
NA	NA	TRBV28	TRBJ2-7	TGTGCCAGCAACGACATATCCTACGAGCAGTACTTC	CASNDISYEQYF